This TCR beta chain is drawn from a study of T cells after yellow fever vaccination. Regarding this clonotype: Antigen specificity is unknown. The junction shows a germline mismatch at one end, possibly a read error.

UMIs and a universal primer site were added when TCR cDNA was made by 5'RACE template switching. Each CDR3 protein is one row after TCRdb ran MiXCR on the 5' RACE reads. The data show approximately 260,000 distinct CDR3 sequences, roughly 4.8% seen once. Study conclusions and caveats: The appearance of a small share of clonotypes in both CD4 and CD8 compartments was observed. A large majority of primary-vaccination clones showed up again after the booster (approximately 95% CD4, 75% to 90% CD8).

Germline V lookup: CDR1 SNHLY, CDR2 FYNNEI. This CDR3 has 15 amino acids. Sequenced here: CD4+ T cells sorted from PBMCs, sampled on the day of the yellow fever booster vaccination. The origin of this receptor is a young man who received the YFV17D yellow fever vaccine. The rearrangement joins TRBV2 to TRBJ1-4; TRBD1 agrees at 7 bases. The CDR3 DNA sequence: TGTGCCAGCAGCGAAGACAGGGTCGGTAATGAAAAACTGTTTTTT. This encodes CASSEDRVGNEKLFF. Complete variable domain (other parts from reference TRBV2 and TRBJ1-4): EPEVTQTPSHQVTQMGQEVILRCVPISNHLYFYWYRQILGQKVEFLVSFYNNEISEKSEIFDDQFSVERPDGSNFTLKIRSTKLEDSAMYFCASSEDRVGNEKLFFGSGTQLSVL.